Below, 21 T cell receptor beta chains from the same sample are listed, as sequenced in a study of shared clonotypes between healthy human individuals (dated by TCRdb to the early 2020s). Library creation used the immunoSEQ multiplex PCR assay. TCRdb provides this immuneACCESS table in a form limited to in-frame rearrangements. Some clones are lacking; in checked studies, under half of them reflect an unresolved V gene, and why the rest are absent is not known. This sample gives some 2,500,000 clones in total; approximately 94% of them show up just once. The ten most abundant clones make up 0.36% of the sample. The material sequenced was naive CD4+ T cells from PBMCs. The cell subset or site tag for this specimen amounts to: CD45RA+ positively selected. The origin of the receptors is a man between 18 and 29 years old in good health. Some clones in this sample may be carry-over from other donors' samples.

This chain connects TRBV25-1 to TRBJ2-5; TRBD2 aligns across 8 bases. This CDR3 has 13 amino acids. The V and J ends lost 9 bases and 2 bases, in that order; junction bases with no gene match: 5. CDR1 and CDR2 from the germline V gene are MGHDK and SYGVNS. The CDR3 reads CASNRGGQETQYF. CDR3 sequence (DNA): TGTGCCAGTAACCGCGGGGGGCAAGAGACCCAGTACTTC.

This chain connects TRBV18 to TRBJ1-1; D is ambiguous. Germline V gene lookup returns CDR1 KGHSH and CDR2 LQKENI. CDR3 length: 17 residues. V lost 3 bases and J lost 0, with 17 bases in between. The CDR3 nucleotides are TGTGCCAGCTCACCCGGCCCCATCAGCCCCGTGAACACTGAAGCTTTCTTT. Its translation: CASSPGPISPVNTEAFF.

Comments on this clone: Other DNA sequences in this sample translate to the same CDR3. The CDR3 loop reads CASSLAGNTEAFF. The CDR3, as DNA: TGTGCCAGCAGCTTAGCGGGGAACACTGAAGCTTTCTTT. The V and J genes are TRBV7-9 and TRBJ1-1; D is unclear. CDR1 is SEHNR, CDR2 FQNEAQ, per germline (reference sequence). CDR3 length: 13 amino acids. Trimming shortened V by 0 bases and J by 1 base, and 3 bases separated the two germline ends.

V gene TRBV18 combines with J gene TRBJ1-1; D gene ambiguous. The CDR3 contains 14 residues. Looked up from germline, CDR1 is KGHSH and CDR2 is LQKENI. Deletions cut 2 bases from V and 2 bases from J, with 9 bases between. The CDR3 reads CASSPVWGNTEAFF. The DNA of the CDR3 is TGTGCCAGCTCACCAGTCTGGGGTAACACTGAAGCTTTCTTT.

The chain carries TRBV28 and TRBJ2-1; unclear D gene. This CDR3 is 15 amino acids long. Per germline, CDR1 MDHEN and CDR2 SYDVKM. V was trimmed by 8 bases and J by 2 bases, leaving 16 bases between them. CDR3 nucleotide sequence: TGTGCCAGCTACATAAGCGCGTCTCCCTACAATGAGCAGTTCTTC. Translated: CASYISASPYNEQFF.

This clone was observed once. The gene calls are TRBV4-3 and TRBJ1-4; D possibly corresponds to TRBD1 (5 bases). V dropped 1 base and J dropped 7 bases, with 13 bases sitting between them. The CDR3 spans 15 residues. Per the germline V gene, CDR1 is LGHNA and CDR2 is YSLEER. CDR3 DNA: TGCGCCAGCAGCCAAGGAGTGACGGGGGGTGAAAAACTGTTTTTT. Protein sequence: CASSQGVTGGEKLFF.

V is TRBV19 and J is TRBJ2-1; 9 positions match TRBD2. This CDR3 has 18 residues. Per germline, CDR1 LNHDA and CDR2 SQIVND (reference sequence). Unmatched junction bases numbered 12, after V lost 6 bases and J lost 0 bases. This CDR3 reads CASRGMMREGLSYNEQFF. DNA for the CDR3: TGTGCCAGTAGAGGGATGATGCGGGAGGGCCTCTCCTACAATGAGCAGTTCTTC.

This chain joins TRBV6-1 and TRBJ2-1; D is perhaps TRBD2 (6 bases). The CDR3 sequence is 14 residues long. Between the trimmed V and J ends, which lost 1 base and 9 bases, there was a span of 13 bases. CDR1 is MNHNS, CDR2 SASEGT, per germline. The CDR3 nucleotides are TGTGCCAGCAGTGAAGAGGCGGGGCTCAGTGAGCAGTTCTTC. Translation: CASSEEAGLSEQFF.

The chain employs TRBV5-1 and TRBJ2-2, with a tentative D call TRBD1 (5 bases). Trimming pared 0 bases from V and 6 bases from J, leaving 15 bases between. The CDR3 totals 16 residues. Germline V gene lookup returns CDR1 SGHRS and CDR2 YFSETQ. CDR3 nucleotide sequence: TGCGCCAGCAGCTTGGCGTTAGGGGTTAGAGCCGGGGAGCTGTTTTTT. Translation: CASSLALGVRAGELFF.

This clone was observed once. V gene TRBV28 combines with J gene TRBJ2-1; 8 positions match TRBD1. The CDR3 sequence is 12 residues long. V lost 3 bases and J lost 12; bases outside the gene matches: 4. The germline gives CDR1 MDHEN, CDR2 SYDVKM. DNA for the CDR3: TGTGCCAGCAGTTTCGGACAGGGAGGGCAGTTCTTC. Protein: CASSFGQGGQFF.

The V gene is TRBV7-9, the J gene TRBJ2-5, with 8 bases aligning to TRBD1. After removal of 2 bases from V and 3 bases from J, the junction contained 2 bases not matched to a gene. Germline V gene sequence: CDR1 SEHNR, CDR2 FQNEAQ (reference sequence). CDR3 size: 14 residues. The CDR3 loop reads CASSLQGAEETQYF. CDR3 DNA sequence: TGTGCCAGCAGCTTACAGGGGGCTGAAGAGACCCAGTACTTC.

The chain carries TRBV27 and TRBJ2-6; 8 bases match TRBD1. With 8 bases clipped from V and 0 bases from J, the junction kept 9 bases outside the gene matches. The V gene's germline CDR1 is MNHEY and CDR2 SMNVEV (reference sequence). The CDR3 contains 17 residues. In DNA form, the CDR3 reads TGTGCCAGCGCCTCAGGACAGGGCCTCTCTGGGGCCAACGTCCTGACTTTC. Protein sequence: CASASGQGLSGANVLTF.

This clone was seen only once. The chain's CDR3 is CASSLSGDEKLFF. CDR3 DNA: TGTGCCAGCAGCCTATCCGGGGATGAAAAACTGTTTTTT. The V call is TRBV7-2, the J call TRBJ1-4; no definite D call. The CDR3 is made up of 13 amino acids. CDR1 is SGHTA, CDR2 FQGNSA, per germline. Trimming shortened V by 5 bases and J by 6 bases, and 10 bases separated the two germline ends. Using reference TRBV7-2 and TRBJ1-4 for the parts outside the CDR3, the full variable domain is GAGVSQSPSNKVTEKGKDVELRCDPISGHTALYWYRQSLGQGLEFLIYFQGNSAPDKSGLPSDRFSAERTGGSVSTLTIQRTQQEDSAVYLCASSLSGDEKLFFGSGTQLSVL.

The CDR3 loop is CATSREVGGAGKYNEQFF. The DNA of the CDR3 is TGTGCCACCAGCAGAGAGGTGGGTGGTGCCGGGAAATACAATGAGCAGTTCTTC. The chain joins TRBV15 to TRBJ2-1, with a possible D match to TRBD2 (5 bases). This CDR3 contains 18 residues. Germline values: CDR1 LNHNV, CDR2 YYDKDF (reference sequence). Trimming left V 0 bases short and J 4 bases short, with 19 bases between.

The CDR3 region has the DNA TGCGCCAGCAGCCCCAAGCCCAGACTAGCGGGCGAAAACATTCAGTACTTC. Translated, it gives CASSPKPRLAGENIQYF. The chain recombines TRBV5-1 with TRBJ2-4; 10 bases line up with TRBD2. The V segment lost 4 bases and the J segment 5 bases; nucleotides outside the gene matches: 12. The CDR3 runs to 17 residues. Germline lookup yields CDR1 SGHRS and CDR2 YFSETQ.

The V and J genes are TRBV5-1 and TRBJ1-5; 7 bases map to TRBD1. Germline V gene lookup returns CDR1 SGHRS and CDR2 YFSETQ. This CDR3 contains 13 residues. The trim removed 4 bases at V and 4 bases at J, leaving 2 bases unmatched. The CDR3 protein is CASSMDRNQPQHF. The CDR3 DNA follows: TGCGCCAGCAGCATGGACAGGAATCAGCCCCAGCATTTT.

V gene TRBV21-1 combines with J gene TRBJ2-5; the DNA was not used to check the table's D call, TRBD1. TRBV21-1 is given as a pseudogene. There are 13 residues in the CDR3. CDR3 sequence reads: CASSFRDRETQYF. The CDR3 region has the DNA TGTGCCAGCAGCTTCCGGGACAGGGAAACCCAGTACTTC.

The chain carries TRBV27 and TRBJ2-7, with 7 positions matching TRBD1. V shed 5 bases, J shed 1 base, and the junction held 8 bases outside the gene matches. The CDR3 has 15 amino acids. Germline loops: CDR1 MNHEY, CDR2 SMNVEV (reference sequence). The CDR3 is CASSRIPGQSYEQYF. The CDR3 DNA is TGTGCCAGCAGTCGGATTCCGGGACAGTCCTACGAGCAGTACTTC.

This chain uses TRBV4-1 with TRBJ2-1; D uncertain. The CDR3 has 17 residues. Germline V lookup: CDR1 MGHRA, CDR2 YSYEKL. V was trimmed by 1 base and J by 5 bases, leaving 18 bases between them. The CDR3 loop reads CASSQGRSALRDNEQFF. The CDR3 region has the DNA TGCGCCAGCAGCCAAGGAAGATCGGCCCTAAGAGACAATGAGCAGTTCTTC.

The chain recombines TRBV15 with TRBJ2-5; a possible D gene is TRBD2 (5 bases). The CDR3 covers 17 residues. Germline loops: CDR1 LNHNV, CDR2 YYDKDF (reference sequence). The germline V and J ends were trimmed by 0 bases and 0 bases, with 14 bases remaining between them. The CDR3 sequence is CATSREAATGYQETQYF. In DNA form, the CDR3 reads TGTGCCACCAGCAGAGAAGCCGCAACGGGGTACCAAGAGACCCAGTACTTC.

In the case of this clone: The same CDR3 also results from other DNA sequences found in this sample. V usage is TRBV28 and J usage is TRBJ1-4; D not resolved. From germline, CDR1 is MDHEN and CDR2 SYDVKM. Deletions cut 6 bases from V and 8 bases from J, with 4 bases between. The CDR3 covers 10 residues. DNA for the CDR3: TGTGCCAGCAGGGGAGAAAAACTGTTTTTT. Amino acids: CASRGEKLFF.